This TCR beta chain was captured in a study of cytomegalovirus exposure and HLA in healthy donors. Germline-derived CDR1 and CDR2 are SEHNR and FQNEAQ (reference sequence). CDR3 size: 16 residues. V gave up 4 bases and J gave up 3 bases, with 16 bases separating them. 13 Jbeta primers and 60 Vbeta primers were used for the PCR. Clones were sequenced by immunoSEQ multiplex PCR, and TCRdb holds only the in-frame ones, with some missing. The table includes roughly 180,000 clones, 60% to 80% detected once. The chain uses TRBV7-9 and TRBJ2-1; a weak D match, TRBD2 (5 bases). The receptor's source is a man between 50 and 59 years old in good health and CMV-seropositive. The sample comprised PBMCs. The CDR3 DNA is TGTGCCAGCAGCTCCGATGATTTCCGGGGCTACAATGAGCAGTTCTTC. Residues: CASSSDDFRGYNEQFF.